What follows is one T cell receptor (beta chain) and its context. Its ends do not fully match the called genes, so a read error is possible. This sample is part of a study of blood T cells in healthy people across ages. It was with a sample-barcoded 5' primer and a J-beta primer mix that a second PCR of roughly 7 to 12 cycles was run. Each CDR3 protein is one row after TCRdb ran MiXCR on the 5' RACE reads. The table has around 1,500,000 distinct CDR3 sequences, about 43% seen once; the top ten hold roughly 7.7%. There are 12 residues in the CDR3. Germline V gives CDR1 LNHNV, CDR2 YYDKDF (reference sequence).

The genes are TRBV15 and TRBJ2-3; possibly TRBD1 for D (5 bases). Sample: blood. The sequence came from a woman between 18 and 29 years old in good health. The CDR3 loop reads CPTSRDTDTQYF. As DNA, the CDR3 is TGTCCCACCAGCAGGGATACAGATACGCAGTATTTT. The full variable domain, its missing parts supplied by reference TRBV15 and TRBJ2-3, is DAMVIQNPRYQVTQFGKPVTLSCSQTLNHNVMYWYQQKSSQAPKLLFHYYDKDFNNEADTPDNFQSRRPNTSFCFLDIRSPGLGDTAMYLCPTSRDTDTQYFGPGTRLTVL.